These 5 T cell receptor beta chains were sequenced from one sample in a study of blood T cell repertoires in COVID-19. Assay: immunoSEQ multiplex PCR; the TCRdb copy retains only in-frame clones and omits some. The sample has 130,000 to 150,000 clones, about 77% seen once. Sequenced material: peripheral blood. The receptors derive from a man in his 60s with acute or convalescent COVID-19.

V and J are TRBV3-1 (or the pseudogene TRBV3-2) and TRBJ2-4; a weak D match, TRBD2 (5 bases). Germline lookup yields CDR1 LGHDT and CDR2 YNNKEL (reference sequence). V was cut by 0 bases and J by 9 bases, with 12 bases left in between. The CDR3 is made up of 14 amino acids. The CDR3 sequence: CASSQDHRRGIQYF. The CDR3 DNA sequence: TGTGCCAGCAGCCAAGATCATCGACGGGGCATTCAGTACTTC.

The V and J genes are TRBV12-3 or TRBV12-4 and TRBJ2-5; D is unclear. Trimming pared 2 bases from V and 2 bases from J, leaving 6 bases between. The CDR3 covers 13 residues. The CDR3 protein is CASSLRSQETQYF. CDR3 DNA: TGTGCCAGCAGTTTACGGAGTCAAGAGACCCAGTACTTC.

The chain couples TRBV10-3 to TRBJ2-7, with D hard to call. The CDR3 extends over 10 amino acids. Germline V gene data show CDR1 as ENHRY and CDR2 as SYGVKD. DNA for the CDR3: TGTCCCCGAAACATTTACGAGCAGTACTTC. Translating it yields CPRNIYEQYF.

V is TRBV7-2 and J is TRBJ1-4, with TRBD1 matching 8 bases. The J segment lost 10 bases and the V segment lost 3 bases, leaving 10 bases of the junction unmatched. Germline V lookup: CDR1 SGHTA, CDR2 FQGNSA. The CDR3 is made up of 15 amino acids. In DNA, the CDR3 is TGTGCCAGCAGCTTCCCCACCCAGGGGGCAGGAAAACTGTTTTTT. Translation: CASSFPTQGAGKLFF.

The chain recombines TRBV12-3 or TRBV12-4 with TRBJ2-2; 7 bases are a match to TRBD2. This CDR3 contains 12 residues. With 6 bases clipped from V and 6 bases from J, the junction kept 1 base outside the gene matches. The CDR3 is CASRAGAGELFF. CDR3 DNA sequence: TGTGCCAGCAGGGCGGGGGCCGGGGAGCTGTTTTTT.